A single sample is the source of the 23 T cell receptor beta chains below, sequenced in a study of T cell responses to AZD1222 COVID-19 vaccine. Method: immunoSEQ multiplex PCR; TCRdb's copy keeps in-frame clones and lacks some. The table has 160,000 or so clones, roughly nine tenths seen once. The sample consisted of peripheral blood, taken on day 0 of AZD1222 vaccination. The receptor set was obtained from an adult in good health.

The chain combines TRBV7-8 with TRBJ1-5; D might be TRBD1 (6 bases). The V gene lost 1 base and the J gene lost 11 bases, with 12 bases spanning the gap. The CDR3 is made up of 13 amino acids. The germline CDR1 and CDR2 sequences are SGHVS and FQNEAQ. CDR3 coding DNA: TGTGCCAGCAGCTTAGAAGGGGGAAGAGCCCAGCATTTT. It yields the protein CASSLEGGRAQHF.

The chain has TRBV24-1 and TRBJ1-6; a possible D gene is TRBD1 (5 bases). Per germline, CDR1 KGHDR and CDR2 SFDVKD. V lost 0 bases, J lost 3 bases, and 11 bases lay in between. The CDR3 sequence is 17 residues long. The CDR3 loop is CATSDLRQGIYNSPLHF. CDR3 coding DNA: TGTGCCACCAGTGATTTGAGGCAGGGTATCTATAATTCACCCCTCCACTTT.

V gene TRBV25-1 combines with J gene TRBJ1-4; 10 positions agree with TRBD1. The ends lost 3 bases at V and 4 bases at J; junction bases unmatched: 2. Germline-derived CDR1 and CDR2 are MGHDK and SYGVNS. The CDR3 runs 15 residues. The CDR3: CASSDWTGGNEKLFF. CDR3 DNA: TGTGCCAGCAGTGACTGGACAGGGGGTAATGAAAAACTGTTTTTT. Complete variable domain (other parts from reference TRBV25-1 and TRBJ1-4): EADIYQTPRYLVIGTGKKITLECSQTMGHDKMYWYQQDPGMELHLIHYSYGVNSTEKGDLSSESTVSRIRTEHFPLTLESARPSHTSQYLCASSDWTGGNEKLFFGSGTQLSVL.

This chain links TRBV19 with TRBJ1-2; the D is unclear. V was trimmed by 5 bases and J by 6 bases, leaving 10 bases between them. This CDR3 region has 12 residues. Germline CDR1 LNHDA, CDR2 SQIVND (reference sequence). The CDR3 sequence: CASSQKNDGYTF. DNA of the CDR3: TGTGCCAGTAGTCAAAAAAATGATGGCTACACCTTC.

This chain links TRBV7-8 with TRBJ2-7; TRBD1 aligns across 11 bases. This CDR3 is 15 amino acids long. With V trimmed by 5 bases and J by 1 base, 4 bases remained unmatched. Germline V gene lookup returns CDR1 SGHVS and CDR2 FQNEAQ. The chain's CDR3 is CASSPGTGGSYEQYF. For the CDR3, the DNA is TGTGCCAGCAGCCCGGGGACAGGGGGGTCCTACGAGCAGTACTTC.

CDR3 protein: CAWSPGAGANVLTF. DNA of the CDR3: TGTGCCTGGAGTCCAGGGGCCGGGGCCAACGTCCTGACTTTC. The chain is built from TRBV30 and TRBJ2-6; maybe TRBD1 (6 bases). The CDR3 has 14 residues. The germline CDR1 and CDR2 sequences are GTSNPN and SVGIG (reference sequence). V dropped 2 bases and J dropped 4 bases, with 9 bases sitting between them.

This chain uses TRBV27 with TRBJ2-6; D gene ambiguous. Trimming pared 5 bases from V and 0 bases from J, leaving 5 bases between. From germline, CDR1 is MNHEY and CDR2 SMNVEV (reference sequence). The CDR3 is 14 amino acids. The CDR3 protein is CASSLFSGANVLTF. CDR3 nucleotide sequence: TGTGCCAGCAGTCTTTTCTCTGGGGCCAACGTCCTGACTTTC.

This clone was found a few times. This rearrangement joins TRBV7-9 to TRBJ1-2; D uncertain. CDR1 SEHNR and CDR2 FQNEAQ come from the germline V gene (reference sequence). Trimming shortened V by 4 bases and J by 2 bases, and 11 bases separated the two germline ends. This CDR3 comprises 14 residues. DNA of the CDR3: TGTGCCAGCAGCTCTGACCCTTCCAACTATGGCTACACCTTC. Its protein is CASSSDPSNYGYTF.

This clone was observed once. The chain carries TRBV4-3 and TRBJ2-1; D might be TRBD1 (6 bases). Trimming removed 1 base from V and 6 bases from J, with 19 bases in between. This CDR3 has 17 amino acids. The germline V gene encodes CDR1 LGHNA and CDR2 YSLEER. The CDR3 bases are TGCGCCAGCAGCCAAGGTGTCGTACCAGGGGTAGGCAATGAGCAGTTCTTC. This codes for CASSQGVVPGVGNEQFF.

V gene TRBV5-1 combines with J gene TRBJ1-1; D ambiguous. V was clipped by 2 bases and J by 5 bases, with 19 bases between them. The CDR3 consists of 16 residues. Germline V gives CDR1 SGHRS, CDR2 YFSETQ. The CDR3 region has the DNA TGCGCCAGCAGCTTCAATCTGGGTAAACGGGAGACTGAAGCTTTCTTT. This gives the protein CASSFNLGKRETEAFF.

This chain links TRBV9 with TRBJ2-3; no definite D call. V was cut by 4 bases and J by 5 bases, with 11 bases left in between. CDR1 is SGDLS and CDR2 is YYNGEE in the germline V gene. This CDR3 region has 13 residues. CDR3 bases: TGTGCCAGCAGCCCCCGGATAGGAGATACGCAGTATTTT. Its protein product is CASSPRIGDTQYF.

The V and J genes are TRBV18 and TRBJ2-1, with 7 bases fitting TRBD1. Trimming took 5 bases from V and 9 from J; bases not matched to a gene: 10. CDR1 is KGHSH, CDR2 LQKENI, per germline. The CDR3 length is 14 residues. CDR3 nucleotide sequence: TGTGCCAGCTCAATAGGGACAGAAGTATCTGAGCAGTTCTTC. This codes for CASSIGTEVSEQFF. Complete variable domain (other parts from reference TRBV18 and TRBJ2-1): NAGVMQNPRHLVRRRGQEARLRCSPMKGHSHVYWYRQLPEEGLKFMVYLQKENIIDESGMPKERFSAEFPKEGPSILRIQQVVRGDSAAYFCASSIGTEVSEQFFGPGTRLTVL.

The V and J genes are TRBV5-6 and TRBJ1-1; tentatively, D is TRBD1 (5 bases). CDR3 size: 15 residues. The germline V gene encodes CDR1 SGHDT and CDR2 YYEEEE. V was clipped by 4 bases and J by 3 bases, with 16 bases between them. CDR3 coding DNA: TGTGCCAGCAGCCAGAGATCCGCAGGGCACACTGAAGCTTTCTTT. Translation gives CASSQRSAGHTEAFF.

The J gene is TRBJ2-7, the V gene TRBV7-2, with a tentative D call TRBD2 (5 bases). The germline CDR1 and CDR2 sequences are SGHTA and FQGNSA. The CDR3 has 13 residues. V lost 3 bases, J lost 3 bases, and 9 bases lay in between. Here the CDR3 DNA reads TGTGCCAGCAGCTTCGGACTTAACTACGAGCAGTACTTC. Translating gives CASSFGLNYEQYF.

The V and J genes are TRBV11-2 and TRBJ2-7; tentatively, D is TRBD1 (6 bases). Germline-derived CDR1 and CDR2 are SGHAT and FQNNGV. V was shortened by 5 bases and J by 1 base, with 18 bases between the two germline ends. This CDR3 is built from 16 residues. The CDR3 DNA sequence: TGTGCCAGCAGCCCCGCGATGGGGACATCTTCCTACGAGCAGTACTTC. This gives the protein CASSPAMGTSSYEQYF.

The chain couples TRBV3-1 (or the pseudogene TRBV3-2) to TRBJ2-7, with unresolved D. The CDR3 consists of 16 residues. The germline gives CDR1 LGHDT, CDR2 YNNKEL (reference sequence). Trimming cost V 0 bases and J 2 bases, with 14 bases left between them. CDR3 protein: CASSQDTFGRPYEQYF. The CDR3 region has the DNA TGTGCCAGCAGCCAAGATACTTTTGGCCGACCCTACGAGCAGTACTTC.

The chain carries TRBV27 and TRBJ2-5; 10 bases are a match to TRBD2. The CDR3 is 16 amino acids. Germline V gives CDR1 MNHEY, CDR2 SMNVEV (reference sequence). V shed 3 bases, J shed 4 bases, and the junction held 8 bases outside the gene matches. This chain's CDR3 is CASSFLLAGRGETQYF. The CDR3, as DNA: TGTGCCAGCAGTTTCCTACTAGCGGGAAGGGGAGAGACCCAGTACTTC.

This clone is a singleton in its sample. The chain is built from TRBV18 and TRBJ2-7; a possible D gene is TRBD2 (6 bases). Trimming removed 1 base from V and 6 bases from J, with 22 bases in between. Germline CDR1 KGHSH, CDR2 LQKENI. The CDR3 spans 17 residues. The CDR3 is CASSPRWRDSTESEQYF. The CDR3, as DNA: TGTGCCAGCTCACCACGCTGGCGGGACTCGACAGAGAGCGAGCAGTACTTC.

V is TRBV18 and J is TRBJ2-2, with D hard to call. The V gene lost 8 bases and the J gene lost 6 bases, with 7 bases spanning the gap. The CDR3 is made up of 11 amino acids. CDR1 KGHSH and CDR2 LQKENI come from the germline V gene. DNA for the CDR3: TGTGCCAGCGGAGCTGCCGGGGAGCTGTTTTTT. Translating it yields CASGAAGELFF. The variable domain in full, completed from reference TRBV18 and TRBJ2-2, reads NAGVMQNPRHLVRRRGQEARLRCSPMKGHSHVYWYRQLPEEGLKFMVYLQKENIIDESGMPKERFSAEFPKEGPSILRIQQVVRGDSAAYFCASGAAGELFFGEGSRLTVL.

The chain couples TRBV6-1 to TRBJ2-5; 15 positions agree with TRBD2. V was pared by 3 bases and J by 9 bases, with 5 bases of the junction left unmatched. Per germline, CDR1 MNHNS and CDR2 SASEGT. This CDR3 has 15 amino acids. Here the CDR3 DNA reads TGTGCCAGCAGTGATACGGGACTAGCGGGGGGTCCCCAGTACTTC. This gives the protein CASSDTGLAGGPQYF.

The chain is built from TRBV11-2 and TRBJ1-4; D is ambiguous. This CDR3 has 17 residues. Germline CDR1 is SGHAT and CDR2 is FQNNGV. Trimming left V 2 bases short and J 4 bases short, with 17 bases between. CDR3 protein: CASSLLGRWASNEKLFF. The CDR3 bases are TGTGCCAGCAGCTTACTAGGCAGGTGGGCCAGTAATGAAAAACTGTTTTTT.

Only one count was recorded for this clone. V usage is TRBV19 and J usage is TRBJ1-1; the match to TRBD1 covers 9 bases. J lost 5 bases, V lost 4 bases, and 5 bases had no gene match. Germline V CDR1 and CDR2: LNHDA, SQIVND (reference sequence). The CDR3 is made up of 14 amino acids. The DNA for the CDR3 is TGTGCCAGTAGTACCGACAGGGGGTTTACTGAAGCTTTCTTT. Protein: CASSTDRGFTEAFF.

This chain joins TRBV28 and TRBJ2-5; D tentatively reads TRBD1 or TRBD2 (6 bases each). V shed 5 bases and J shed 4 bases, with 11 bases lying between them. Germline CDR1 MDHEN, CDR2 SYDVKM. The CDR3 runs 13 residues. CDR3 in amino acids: CASSLGGPETQYF. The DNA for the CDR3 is TGTGCCAGCAGTCTAGGGGGGCCAGAGACCCAGTACTTC.